The TCR beta chain under discussion was sequenced for a study of blood T cell repertoires in COVID-19. Study-wide context: Samples of COVID-19 (acute and convalescent) were obtained from the United States, Italy and Spain. Nucleic acid was either cDNA or gDNA, and it came from T cells, B-cell-depleted T cells, or PBMCs.

Study processing details: Counts of nucleated cells, estimated from reference gene primer amplification, were obtained. Using immunoSEQ multiplex PCR, the repertoire was profiled, and TCRdb retains in-frame clones only, with some absent. V and J calls and clone size come straight from that table; D and trimming were deduced from the DNA. Here the sample spans 55,000 to 75,000 clones, over 85% being singletons. In germline, CDR1 is SEHNR, CDR2 FQNEAQ (reference sequence). The ends lost 1 base at V and 2 bases at J; junction bases unmatched: 2. The CDR3 sequence is 16 residues long. The genes are TRBV7-9 and TRBJ2-3; 11 nucleotides match TRBD2. This receptor was obtained from a man in his 60s with acute or convalescent COVID-19. The sequenced sample was peripheral blood. The CDR3 spells CASSLVLAGVTDTQYF. In DNA form, the CDR3 reads TGTGCCAGCAGCTTAGTACTAGCGGGGGTCACAGATACGCAGTATTTT. Together with reference TRBV7-9 and TRBJ2-3, the CDR3 gives the full variable domain: DTGVSQNPRHKITKRGQNVTFRCDPISEHNRLYWYRQTLGQGPEFLTYFQNEAQLEKSRLLSDRFSAERPKGSFSTLEIQRTEQGDSAMYLCASSLVLAGVTDTQYFGPGTRLTVL.